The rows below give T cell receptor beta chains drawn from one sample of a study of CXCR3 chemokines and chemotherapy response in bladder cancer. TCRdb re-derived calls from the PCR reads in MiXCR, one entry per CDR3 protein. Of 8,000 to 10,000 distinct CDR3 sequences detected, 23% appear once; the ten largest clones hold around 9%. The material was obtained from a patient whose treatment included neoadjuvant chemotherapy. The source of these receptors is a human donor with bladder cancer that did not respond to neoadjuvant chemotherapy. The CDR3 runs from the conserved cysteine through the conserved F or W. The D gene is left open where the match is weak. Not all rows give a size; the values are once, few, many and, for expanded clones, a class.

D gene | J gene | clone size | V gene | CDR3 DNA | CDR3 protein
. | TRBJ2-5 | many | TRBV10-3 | TGTGCCATCAGTGTAGTGAGGTCGGGCGAGACCCAGTACTTC | CAISVVRSGETQYF
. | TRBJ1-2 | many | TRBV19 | TGTGCCAGTAGTATCTTCGCCCTTAACTATGGCTACACCTTC | CASSIFALNYGYTF
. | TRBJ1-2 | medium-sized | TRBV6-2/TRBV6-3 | TGTGCCAGCAGTTTGACAGCACCTAACTATGGCTACACCTTC | CASSLTAPNYGYTF
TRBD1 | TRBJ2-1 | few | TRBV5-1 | TGCGCCAGCAGCTCGGCCCTGGTGGGGACAGGGGAGGATGAGCAGTTCTTC | CASSSALVGTGEDEQFF
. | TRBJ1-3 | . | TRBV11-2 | TGTGCCAGCAGCGGACAGGGAAACACCATATATTTT | CASSGQGNTIYF
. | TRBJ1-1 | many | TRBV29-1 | TGCAGCGTGCAGGGTGGCACTGAAGCTTTCTTT | CSVQGGTEAFF
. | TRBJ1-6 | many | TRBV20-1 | TGCAGTGCTAGCGACAGGAATTCACCCCTCCACTTT | CSASDRNSPLHF
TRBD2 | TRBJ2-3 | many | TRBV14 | TGTGCCAGCAGCCCAAATTTTCTAGCGGGGGGAGATACGCAGTATTTT | CASSPNFLAGGDTQYF
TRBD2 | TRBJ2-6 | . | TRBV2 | TGTGCCAGCAGTGATGGGCGAGCGGGGGGCCGCGGTTACAACGTCCTGACTTTC | CASSDGRAGGRGYNVLTF
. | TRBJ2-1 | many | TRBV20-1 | TGCAGTGCTAGGCAGGGACTCAACTTTAGGAATGAGCAGTTCTTC | CSARQGLNFRNEQFF
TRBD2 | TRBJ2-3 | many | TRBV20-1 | TGCAGTGCTGGGCCCCCTCTAGCGGGGAGCACAGATACGCAGTATTTT | CSAGPPLAGSTDTQYF
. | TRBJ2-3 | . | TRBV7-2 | TGTGCCAGTAGCCGAGGGGGGAGCACAGATACGCAGTATTTT | CASSRGGSTDTQYF
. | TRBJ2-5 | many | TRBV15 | TGTGCCACCAGCATAGGGATCGAGACCCAGTACTTC | CATSIGIETQYF
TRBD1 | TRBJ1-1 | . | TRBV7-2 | TGTGCCAGCAGCCCGGGACAGGGGAACACTGAAGCTTTCTTT | CASSPGQGNTEAFF
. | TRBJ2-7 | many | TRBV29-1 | TGCAGCGTTGCACAGAACTCCTACGAGCAGTACTTC | CSVAQNSYEQYF